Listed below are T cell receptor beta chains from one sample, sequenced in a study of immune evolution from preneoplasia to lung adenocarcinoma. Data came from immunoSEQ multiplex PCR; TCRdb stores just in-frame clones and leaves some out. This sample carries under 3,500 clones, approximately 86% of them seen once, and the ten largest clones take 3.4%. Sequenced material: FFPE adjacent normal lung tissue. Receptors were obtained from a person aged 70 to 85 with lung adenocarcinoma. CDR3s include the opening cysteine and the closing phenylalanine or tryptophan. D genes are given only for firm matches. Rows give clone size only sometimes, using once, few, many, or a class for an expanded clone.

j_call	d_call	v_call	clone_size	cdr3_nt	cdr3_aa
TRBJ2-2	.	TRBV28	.	TGTGCCGCAGGGGTTACCGGGGAGCTGTTTTTT	CAAGVTGELFF
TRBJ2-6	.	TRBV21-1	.	TGTGCCAGACCCAAGGGGGATAGTGGGGCCAACGTCCTGACTTTC	CARPKGDSGANVLTF
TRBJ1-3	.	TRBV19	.	TGTGCCAGTACAAGACGAGAGGCTGGGTACACCATATATTTT	CASTRREAGYTIYF
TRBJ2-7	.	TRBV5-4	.	TGTGCCAGCAGCCGGGACTCACATTACGAGCAGTACTTC	CASSRDSHYEQYF
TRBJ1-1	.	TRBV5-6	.	TGTGCCAGCAGCTCGTTAAGGGTGAACACTGAAGCTTTCTTT	CASSSLRVNTEAFF
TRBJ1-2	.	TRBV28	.	TGTGCCAGCTATGGGGGAGTTAGCTATGGCTACACCTTC	CASYGGVSYGYTF
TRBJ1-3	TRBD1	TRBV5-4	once	TGTGCCAGCAGTTTACAGGGGCGCTCTGGAAACACCATATATTTT	CASSLQGRSGNTIYF
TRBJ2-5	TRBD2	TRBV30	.	TGTGCCTGGAGCGAGCGGGGGGGCACTTTAGAGACCCAGTACTTC	CAWSERGGTLETQYF
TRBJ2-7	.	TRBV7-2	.	TGTGCCAGCAGCTTAACCCGACAGACTGGGCAGTACTTC	CASSLTRQTGQYF
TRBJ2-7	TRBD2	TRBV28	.	TGTGCCAGCAGTTTATCATCTAGCGGGGCATTAGGGGGGCAGTACTTC	CASSLSSSGALGGQYF
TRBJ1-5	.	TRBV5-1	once	TGCGCCAGCAGCTTGTCCGGGGGGAGCAATCAGCCCCAGCATTTT	CASSLSGGSNQPQHF
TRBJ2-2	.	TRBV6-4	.	TGTGCCAGCAGTGACTCTGGCGCCTCGAACACCGGGGAGCTGTTTTTT	CASSDSGASNTGELFF
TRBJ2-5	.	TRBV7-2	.	TGTGCCAGCAGCTTAGTCAGCGTTGAGACCCAGTACTTC	CASSLVSVETQYF
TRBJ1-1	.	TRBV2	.	TGTGCCAGCAGTGAAGGGGGGGGCTTGACTGAAGCTTTCTTT	CASSEGGGLTEAFF
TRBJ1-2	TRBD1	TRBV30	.	TGTGCCTGGAGTGTGGGACAGGGAGTTTTCGGCTACACCTTC	CAWSVGQGVFGYTF
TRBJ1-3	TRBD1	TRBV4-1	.	TGCGCCAGCATGAGGACAGGGGGATCTGGAAACACCATATATTTT	CASMRTGGSGNTIYF
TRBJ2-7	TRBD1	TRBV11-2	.	TGTGCCAGCAGCTGGGGACAGGGGTACGAGCAGTACTTC	CASSWGQGYEQYF
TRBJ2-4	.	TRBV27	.	TGTGCCAGCAAAGAACTAGCCAAAAACATTCAGTACTTC	CASKELAKNIQYF
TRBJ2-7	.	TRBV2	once	TGTGCCAGCAGTGAAAGTATTTTCGGTAGGGTTCGTTTC	CASSESIFGRVRF
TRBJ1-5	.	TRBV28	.	TGTGCCAGCATGGAACACGGCAATCAGCCCCAGCATTTT	CASMEHGNQPQHF
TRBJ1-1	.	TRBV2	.	TGTGCCAGCAGTGTAGGTCGGGCGAACACTGAAGCTTTCTTT	CASSVGRANTEAFF
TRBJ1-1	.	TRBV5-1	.	TGCGCCAGCAGCTTGGCGGCAGGCAGCATGAACACTGAAGCTTTCTTT	CASSLAAGSMNTEAFF
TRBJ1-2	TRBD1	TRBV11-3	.	TGTGCCAGCAGCTCAAACCCAGGACAGGGGAGTAACTATGGCTACACCTTC	CASSSNPGQGSNYGYTF
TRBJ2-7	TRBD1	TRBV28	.	TGTGCCAGCAGTCCTGGACAGGGTGGCTACGAGCAGTACTTC	CASSPGQGGYEQYF
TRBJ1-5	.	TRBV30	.	TGTGCCTGGAGTGTAAGCGATCAGCCCCAGCATTTT	CAWSVSDQPQHF
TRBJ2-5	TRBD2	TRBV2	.	TGTGCCAGCAGTGAGGGGTTTAGCGGGAGTGAGGAGACCCAGTACTTC	CASSEGFSGSEETQYF
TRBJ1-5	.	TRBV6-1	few	TGTGCCAGCAGTGGTGAAGTTAGGCAGCCCCAGCATTTT	CASSGEVRQPQHF
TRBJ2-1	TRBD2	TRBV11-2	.	TGTGCCAGCAGCAAGACTAGCGGGAGTTACAGTGAGCAGTTCTTC	CASSKTSGSYSEQFF